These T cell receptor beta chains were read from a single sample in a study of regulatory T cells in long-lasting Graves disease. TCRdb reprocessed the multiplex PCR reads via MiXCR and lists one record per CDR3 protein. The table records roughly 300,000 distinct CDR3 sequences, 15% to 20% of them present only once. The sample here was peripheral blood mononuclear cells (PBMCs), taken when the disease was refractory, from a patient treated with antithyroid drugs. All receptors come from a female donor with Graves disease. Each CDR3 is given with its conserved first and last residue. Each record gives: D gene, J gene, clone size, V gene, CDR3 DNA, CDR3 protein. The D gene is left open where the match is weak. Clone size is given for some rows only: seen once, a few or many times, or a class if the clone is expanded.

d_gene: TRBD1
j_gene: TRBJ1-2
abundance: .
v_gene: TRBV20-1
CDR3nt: TGCAGTGCTAGAGATCCCGGGACAGGGATCTATGGCTACACCTTC
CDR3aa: CSARDPGTGIYGYTF

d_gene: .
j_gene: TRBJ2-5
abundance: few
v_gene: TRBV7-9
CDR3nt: TGTGCCAGCAGCTTAGATTATGCTAGGCGGGAGACCCAGTACTTC
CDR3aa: CASSLDYARRETQYF

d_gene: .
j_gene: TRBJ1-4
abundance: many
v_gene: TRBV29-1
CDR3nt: TGCGTAACCGGGACCCAAAATGAAAAACTGTTTTTT
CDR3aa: CVTGTQNEKLFF

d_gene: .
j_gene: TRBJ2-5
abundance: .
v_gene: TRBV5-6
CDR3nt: TGTGCCAGCAGTCCAGGGTTACGTAACCAAGAGACCCAGTACTTC
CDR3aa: CASSPGLRNQETQYF

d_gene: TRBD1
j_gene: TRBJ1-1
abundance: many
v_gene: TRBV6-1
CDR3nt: TGTGCCAGCACCACGGGACAGGGGAAAAACACTGAAGCTTTCTTT
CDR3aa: CASTTGQGKNTEAFF

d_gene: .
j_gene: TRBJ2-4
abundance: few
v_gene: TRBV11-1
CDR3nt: TGTGCCAGCAGCCCCCCCCACTTACTAGCCAAAAACATTCAGTACTTC
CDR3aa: CASSPPHLLAKNIQYF

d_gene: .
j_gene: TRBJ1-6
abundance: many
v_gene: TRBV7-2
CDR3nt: TGTGCCAGCAGTTTACTTGGCAGCTCCTATAATTCACCCCTCCACTTT
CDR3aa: CASSLLGSSYNSPLHF

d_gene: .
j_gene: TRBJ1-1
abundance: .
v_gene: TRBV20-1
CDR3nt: TGCAGTGCTACCCAGGGGAGGACTGAAGCTTTCTTT
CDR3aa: CSATQGRTEAFF

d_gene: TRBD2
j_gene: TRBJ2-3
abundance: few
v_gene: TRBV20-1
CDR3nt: TGCAGTGCTAGACGCAGCGGGAGGGATACGCAGTATTTT
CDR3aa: CSARRSGRDTQYF

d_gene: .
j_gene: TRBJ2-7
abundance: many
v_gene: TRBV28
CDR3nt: TGTGCCAGCAGGGACAGACTTTACGAGCAGTACTTC
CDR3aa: CASRDRLYEQYF

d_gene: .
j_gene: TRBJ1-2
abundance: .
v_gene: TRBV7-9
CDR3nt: TGTGCCAGCAGCTTAACCCCCGGGCGAGCCAGTCAGACCCGAGCTTATGGCTACACCTTC
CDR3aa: CASSLTPGRASQTRAYGYTF

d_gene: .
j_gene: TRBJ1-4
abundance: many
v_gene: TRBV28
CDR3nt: TGTGCCAGCAGTTCTCCGAGATCCTGGGGTGCAACTAATGAAAAACTGTTTTTT
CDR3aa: CASSSPRSWGATNEKLFF

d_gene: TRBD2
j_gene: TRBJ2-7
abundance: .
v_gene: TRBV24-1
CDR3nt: TGTGCCACCAGTGACCGGACTAGCGGGAGTGGCTACGAGCAGTACTTC
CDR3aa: CATSDRTSGSGYEQYF

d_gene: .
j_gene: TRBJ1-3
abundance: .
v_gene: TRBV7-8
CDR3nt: .
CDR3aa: CASSPQGWGSGNTVYF

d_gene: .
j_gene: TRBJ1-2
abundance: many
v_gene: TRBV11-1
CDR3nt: TGTGCCAGCAGCTTAACCGTCGGACTTACCGGGAACTATGGCTACACCTTC
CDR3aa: CASSLTVGLTGNYGYTF

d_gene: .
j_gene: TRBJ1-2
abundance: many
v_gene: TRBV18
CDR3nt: TGTGCCAGCTCACTACAGGGAACTAGCTATGGCTACACCTTC
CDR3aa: CASSLQGTSYGYTF

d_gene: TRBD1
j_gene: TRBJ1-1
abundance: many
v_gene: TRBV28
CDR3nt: TGTGCCAGCAGTTCACCCGGACAGGGGGAGACTGAAGCTTTCTTT
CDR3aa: CASSSPGQGETEAFF

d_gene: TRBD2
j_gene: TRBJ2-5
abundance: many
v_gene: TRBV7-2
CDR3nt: TGTGCCAGCAGCTTACCCCCTTTTCGACTAGCGGGAAAACAAGAGACCCAGTACTTC
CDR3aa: CASSLPPFRLAGKQETQYF

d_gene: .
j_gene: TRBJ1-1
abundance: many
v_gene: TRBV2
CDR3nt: TGTGCCTCGCATCGGGGGGGGAACACTGAAGCTTTCTTT
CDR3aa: CASHRGGNTEAFF

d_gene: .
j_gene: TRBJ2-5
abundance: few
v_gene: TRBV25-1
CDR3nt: TGTGCCAGCAGTGAAGCAAAGACCCAGTACTTC
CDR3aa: CASSEAKTQYF

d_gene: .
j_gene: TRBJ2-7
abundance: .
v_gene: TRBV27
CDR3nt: TGTGCCAGTAAGGTTGTTCCAAGCTCCTACGAGCAGTACTTC
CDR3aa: CASKVVPSSYEQYF

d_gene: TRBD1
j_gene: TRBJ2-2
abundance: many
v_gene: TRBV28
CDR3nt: TGTGCCAGCAGTTTCTCCGGGACAGGGTACACCGGGGAGCTGTTTTTT
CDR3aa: CASSFSGTGYTGELFF

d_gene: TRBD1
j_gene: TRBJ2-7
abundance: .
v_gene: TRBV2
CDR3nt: TGTGCCAGCAGTCGTATTGGCGGACAGGGATACTCCTACGAGCAGTACTTC
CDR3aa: CASSRIGGQGYSYEQYF

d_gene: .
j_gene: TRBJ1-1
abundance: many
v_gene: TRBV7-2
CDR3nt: TGTGCCAGCAGCTTAGCCCTGCCAGCTGAAGCTTTCTTT
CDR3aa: CASSLALPAEAFF

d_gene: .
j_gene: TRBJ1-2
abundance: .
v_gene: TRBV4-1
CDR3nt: TGCGCCAGCAGCCAAGAGTCGAGGGGCGTCCGCGGCTACACCTTC
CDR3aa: CASSQESRGVRGYTF

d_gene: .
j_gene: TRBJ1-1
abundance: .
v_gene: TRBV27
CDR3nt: TGTGCCAGCAGTCCCCCGGGGAGGGCATACACTGAAGCTTTCTTT
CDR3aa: CASSPPGRAYTEAFF

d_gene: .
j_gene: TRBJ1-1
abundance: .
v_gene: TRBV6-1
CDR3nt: TGTGCCAGCAGGGGAGGGACCCGATCCGAAGCTTTCTTT
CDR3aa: CASRGGTRSEAFF

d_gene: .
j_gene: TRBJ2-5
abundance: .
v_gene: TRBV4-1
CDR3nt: TGCGCCAGCAGCCGGGGGGTTCGGGAGACCCGGTACTTC
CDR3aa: CASSRGVRETRYF

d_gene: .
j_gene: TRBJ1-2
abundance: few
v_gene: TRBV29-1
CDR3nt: TGCAGCGTTGAAGGAGACATATTAGGCTACACCTTC
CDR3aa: CSVEGDILGYTF

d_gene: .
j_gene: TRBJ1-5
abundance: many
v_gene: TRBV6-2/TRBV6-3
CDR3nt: TGTGCCAGCAGTTACGGAATAGGGGATAGCAATCAGCCCCAGCATTTT
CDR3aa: CASSYGIGDSNQPQHF

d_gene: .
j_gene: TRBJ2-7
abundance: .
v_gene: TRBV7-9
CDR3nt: TGTGCCAGCAGTCTGATTGGGGACGCAACCTACGAGCAGTACTTC
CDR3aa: CASSLIGDATYEQYF

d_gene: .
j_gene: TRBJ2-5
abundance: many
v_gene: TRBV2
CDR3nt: TGTGCCAGCAGTGGGTGGGAGACCCAGTACTTC
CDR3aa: CASSGWETQYF

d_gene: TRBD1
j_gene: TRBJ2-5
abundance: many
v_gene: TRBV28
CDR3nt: TGTGCCAGCAGTTGGCCCCGTGGGTACAGGGGGCAAGAGACCCAGTACTTC
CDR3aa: CASSWPRGYRGQETQYF

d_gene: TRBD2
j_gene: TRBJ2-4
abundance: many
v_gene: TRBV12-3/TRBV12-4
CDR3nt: TGTGCCAGCAGTCCCGGGGGGAACATTCAGTACTTC
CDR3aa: CASSPGGNIQYF

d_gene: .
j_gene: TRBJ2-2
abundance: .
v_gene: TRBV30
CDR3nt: TGTGCCTGGAGTGAGGGACTGATGAACACCGGGGAGCTGTTTTTT
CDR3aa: CAWSEGLMNTGELFF

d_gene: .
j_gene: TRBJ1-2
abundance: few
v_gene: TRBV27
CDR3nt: TGTACCAGCAGTTCTACAGGGTACTATGGCTACACCTTC
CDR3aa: CTSSSTGYYGYTF

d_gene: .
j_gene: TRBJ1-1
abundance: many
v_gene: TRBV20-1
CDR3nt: TGCAGTGCTAGAGTTTTACAGGGGAACACTGAAGCTTTCTTT
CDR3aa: CSARVLQGNTEAFF